Presented here are 10 T cell receptor beta chains from one specimen sequenced in a study of T cell repertoires in cytomegalovirus infection. Via MiXCR, TCRdb re-called the reads, giving one row per CDR3 protein. This table has about 180,000 distinct CDR3 sequences, about a sixth appearing once. The source material was CD8+ T cells from PBMCs. All receptors derive from a human donor in good health (CMV status not recorded). Some clones in this sample may be carry-over from other donors' samples.

This rearrangement joins TRBV12-5 to TRBJ2-5; D is undetermined. The CDR3 sequence is 14 residues long. V dropped 7 bases and J dropped 4 bases, with 16 bases sitting between them. Per the germline V gene, CDR1 is LGHNT and CDR2 is FRNRAP. CDR3 amino acids: CASALVTIGETQYF. The CDR3 nucleotides read TGTGCTAGTGCCCTGGTGACGATAGGAGAGACCCAGTACTTC.

This chain links TRBV7-2 with TRBJ1-1; tentatively, D is TRBD1 (6 bases). Germline V gives CDR1 SGHTA, CDR2 FQGNSA. V dropped 2 bases and J dropped 4 bases, with 14 bases sitting between them. The CDR3 runs 15 residues. The CDR3 nucleotides are TGTGCCAGCAGCTTATCCGGACAGTTCCGCACTGAAGCTTTCTTT. Residues: CASSLSGQFRTEAFF.

As regards this clonotype: Compared with germline, one end of the junction differs, possibly owing to a read error. This chain joins TRBV12-3 or TRBV12-4 and TRBJ1-5; D is unclear. The CDR3 has 12 residues. CDR3 loop: CASSPGNRPQHF. Here the CDR3 DNA reads TGTGCCAGCAGCCCTGGCAATCGGCCCCAGCATTTT.

This clonotype was seen more than once but under ten times. V is TRBV7-8 and J is TRBJ1-4, with unresolved D. Germline V gives CDR1 SGHVS, CDR2 FQNEAQ. V was clipped by 4 bases and J by 8 bases, with 17 bases between them. CDR3 length: 15 residues. CDR3: CASSSWPGVGEKLFF. In DNA, the CDR3 is TGTGCCAGCAGCTCTTGGCCCGGGGTGGGGGAAAAACTGTTTTTT.

CDR3 amino acids: CATFASYAAISGANVLTF. The CDR3 DNA is TGTGCCACCTTCGCCAGCTACGCCGCGATCTCTGGGGCCAACGTCCTGACTTTC. The gene calls are TRBV12-3 or TRBV12-4 and TRBJ2-6; D uncertain. The CDR3 runs to 18 residues. The V gene lost 10 bases and the J gene lost 0 bases, with 22 bases spanning the gap.

This clonotype showed up just a few times. This chain joins TRBV20-1 and TRBJ2-7; weak D call: TRBD2 (7 bases). V lost 3 bases and J 7 bases, leaving 28 bases between the germline ends. Germline CDR1 DFQATT, CDR2 SNEGSKA (reference sequence). This CDR3 comprises 17 residues. CDR3 in amino acids: CSASRLADHLITGEQYF. In DNA, the CDR3 is TGCAGTGCTAGCAGGCTAGCGGATCACCTAATAACAGGGGAGCAGTACTTC.

This clonotype was detected many times. CDR3 sequence (DNA): TGTGCCAGCAGCCCTGGGAATGAGCAGTTCTTC. Translated, it gives CASSPGNEQFF. This chain uses TRBV7-2 with TRBJ2-1; D call uncertain. Germline CDR1 SGHTA, CDR2 FQGNSA. This CDR3 is built from 11 residues. The V gene lost 5 bases and the J gene lost 7 bases, with 6 bases spanning the gap.

This clonotype was found a few times. This chain connects TRBV7-9 to TRBJ2-1, with D perhaps matching TRBD2 (5 bases). Germline CDR1 and CDR2: SEHNR and FQNEAQ (reference sequence). The CDR3 consists of 14 residues. V was pared by 4 bases and J by 6 bases, with 13 bases between. The CDR3 DNA is TGTGCCAGCAGCTGGACGGAGGCTTTCAATGAGCAGTTCTTC. Encoded protein: CASSWTEAFNEQFF. Drawing the rest from reference TRBV7-9 and TRBJ2-1, the complete variable domain is DTGVSQNPRHKITKRGQNVTFRCDPISEHNRLYWYRQTLGQGPEFLTYFQNEAQLEKSRLLSDRFSAERPKGSFSTLEIQRTEQGDSAMYLCASSWTEAFNEQFFGPGTRLTVL.

J is TRBJ1-2 and V is TRBV7-6; 9 bases align to TRBD1. The germline CDR1 and CDR2 sequences are SGHVS and FNYEAQ. The ends lost 1 base at V and 3 bases at J; junction bases unmatched: 0. CDR3 length: 14 amino acids. CDR3 sequence reads: CASSLGQGDYGYTF. CDR3 bases: TGTGCCAGCAGCTTAGGACAGGGGGACTATGGCTACACCTTC.

This chain joins TRBV20-1 and TRBJ2-7, with 9 bases that match TRBD1. Germline assignment: CDR1 DFQATT and CDR2 SNEGSKA (reference sequence). This CDR3 region has 16 residues. With 0 bases clipped from V and 2 bases from J, the junction kept 8 bases outside the gene matches. CDR3 sequence reads: CSARDTTGGPAYEQYF. The CDR3 DNA reads as TGCAGTGCTAGAGACACAACAGGGGGCCCTGCCTACGAGCAGTACTTC.